This entry describes one TCR beta chain. Antigen specificity is unknown. The record originates from a study of T-cell memory formation after mild COVID-19. Study-level background: TCR clusters showed largely donor specificity. Study conclusions and caveats: Clonal second-wave expansions that peaked on day 37 had unconfirmed SARS-CoV-2 specificity. Some clones that responded turned up in pre-infection memory, which suggests that cross-reactive memory joined in.

Each CDR3 protein gets one entry after TCRdb re-called the 5' RACE reads with MiXCR. The profile shows approximately 500,000 distinct CDR3 sequences, around a quarter of them singletons. The V end lost 4 bases, the J end lost 5 bases, and 17 bases lay between the germline ends. This CDR3 is built from 15 residues. Looked up from germline, CDR1 is MNHNY and CDR2 is SVGAGI (reference sequence). Sequencing was done on a sample of PBMCs or a T cell subset sorted from them (not recorded which). This clonotype was obtained from an adult woman who had mild COVID-19 (a few samples of this study predate the infection). Cell type and time point are not known. The chain combines TRBV6-6 with TRBJ1-1; D remains ambiguous. The CDR3 sequence is CASSSLIHPGTEAFF. In nucleotides, the CDR3 is TGTGCCAGCAGTTCCCTGATCCACCCGGGTACTGAAGCTTTCTTT.